A selection of T cell receptor beta chains follows, all from one sample in a study of blood T cell repertoires in COVID-19. Sequencing used immunoSEQ multiplex PCR; TCRdb keeps in-frame clones, though not all of them. The sample has approximately 280,000 clones; around nine tenths are singletons. Material: peripheral blood. These receptor sequences come from a man in his forties with acute or convalescent COVID-19. CDR3s include the opening cysteine and the closing phenylalanine or tryptophan. The order of the fields is clone size, V gene, CDR3 protein. A row's size may be missing; if present it is once, few, many or a size class.

>.|TRBV21-1
CASSKVVGTLCVSYNEQFF
>.|TRBV6-5
CASSEQGAVNTIYF
>.|TRBV18
CASSHAKDRGNYGYTF
>.|TRBV3-1/TRBV3-2
CASSQDWGRDEKLFF
>once|TRBV5-4
CASSRGQLNTEAFF
>.|TRBV13
CASRLIPGGYNEQFF
>.|TRBV6-4
CASSASGGISYNEQFF
>.|TRBV6-6
CASSYSRYWTEAFF
>few|TRBV18
CASSPGWGVTEAFF
>.|TRBV6-5
CASKSLRVNTEAFF
>.|TRBV25-1
CASRQTASEDGYTF
>.|TRBV5-1
CASRTLNTGELFF
>.|TRBV19
CASSIVGRTSHYGYTF
>.|TRBV2
CASTRQVEKLFF
>.|TRBV5-1
CASSSQDRAGYTF
>.|TRBV5-4
CASLPMGGGGGYTF
>.|TRBV30
CAFLLYRGQDTEAFF
>few|TRBV27
CASSLSGQYNEQFF
>.|TRBV11-1
CASSLSRDRGVEAFF
>.|TRBV3-1/TRBV3-2
CATWQDYGYTF
>.|TRBV19
CASSLAGGLNTEAFF
>.|TRBV9
CASSVTSGGGYSYNEQFF
>.|TRBV6-1
CASSVDWGPLGYEQYF
>.|TRBV5-1
CASSLEGTDYNEQFF
>few|TRBV3-1/TRBV3-2
CASSHRQGAAEAFF
>.|TRBV6-2/TRBV6-3
CASSYRTGHYKGTRYGYTF
>.|TRBV5-1
CASSPSGGITDTQYF
>.|TRBV2
CASSDTGNSGANVLTF
>.|TRBV3-1/TRBV3-2
CASSQRSSGTEAFF
>.|TRBV7-9
CASSLPGGKGATNEKLFF
>.|TRBV18
CASSPWTGWTEAFF
>.|TRBV5-3
CARSHHRVAGGNTGELFF
>.|TRBV12-3/TRBV12-4
CASRRQGGEQYF
>.|TRBV6-5
CASSYSGGPTEAFF
>.|TRBV19
CASSVTASGSPLHF
>.|TRBV5-1
CASSSDGLNTEAFF
>few|TRBV2
CASSEQSADSGNTIYF
>.|TRBV7-8
CASSTLGEGTYEQYF
>.|TRBV5-1
CASSLDHGYTEAFF
>once|TRBV5-1
CASSLAVSGELFF
>.|TRBV6-5
CASREDGSYTF
>.|TRBV7-9
CASSLAGAVDEQFF
>.|TRBV7-2
CASSLNRGQSYGYTF